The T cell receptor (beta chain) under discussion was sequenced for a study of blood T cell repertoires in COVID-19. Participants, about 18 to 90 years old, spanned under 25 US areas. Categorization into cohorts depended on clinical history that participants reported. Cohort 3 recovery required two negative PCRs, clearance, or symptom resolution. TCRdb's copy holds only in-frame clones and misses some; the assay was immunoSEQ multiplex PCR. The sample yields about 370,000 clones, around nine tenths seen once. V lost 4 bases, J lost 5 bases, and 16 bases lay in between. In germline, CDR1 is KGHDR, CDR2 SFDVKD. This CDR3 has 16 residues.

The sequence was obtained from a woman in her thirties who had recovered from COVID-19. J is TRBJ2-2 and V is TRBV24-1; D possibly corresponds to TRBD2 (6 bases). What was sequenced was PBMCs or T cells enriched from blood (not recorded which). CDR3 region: CATSDRGGGKTGELFF. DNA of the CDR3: TGTGCCACCAGTGACCGGGGCGGAGGGAAGACCGGGGAGCTGTTTTTT.